A selection of T cell receptor beta chains follows, all from one sample in a study of blood T cell repertoires in COVID-19. TCRdb's table, derived via immunoSEQ multiplex PCR, lists solely in-frame clones and lacks some. This sample carries some 240,000 clones, roughly 86% of them seen once, and the ten largest clones take about 3.3%. The sequencing sample was made of PBMCs or T cells enriched from blood (not recorded which). The source of these receptors is a woman in her thirties or forties with acute COVID-19. Both conserved end residues are part of each CDR3. A D gene is named only where the DNA matches it firmly. A clone size is listed for some rows: how often the clone was seen (once, few, many), or a class if it is expanded.

v_call,j_call,clone_size,d_call,cdr3_nt,cdr3_aa
TRBV18,TRBJ2-2,NA,TRBD2,TGTGCCAGCTCACCTCCTTGGACTAGCGGGACAATTAACACCGGGGAGCTGTTTTTT,CASSPPWTSGTINTGELFF
TRBV2,TRBJ1-1,NA,TRBD1,TGTGCCAGTGAGACAGGGGTTGAGACTGAAGCTTTCTTT,CASETGVETEAFF
TRBV19,TRBJ1-4,NA,TRBD1,TGTGCCAGTAGTATGGGTCAGGGGGCGGAAAAACTGTTTTTT,CASSMGQGAEKLFF
TRBV27,TRBJ2-7,NA,TRBD1,TGTGCCAGCTCCCTCGCCGGGACAGGGTCCTACGAGCAGTACTTC,CASSLAGTGSYEQYF
TRBV13,TRBJ2-7,NA,TRBD2,TGTGCCAGCAGCGTCCGGACTAGCGGAGCCTACGAGCAGTACTTC,CASSVRTSGAYEQYF
TRBV11-3,TRBJ2-1,NA,NA,TGTGCCAGCAGCTTAGGTGCAGGGGCGGATGAGCAGTTCTTC,CASSLGAGADEQFF
TRBV19,TRBJ1-4,NA,NA,TGTGCCAGTAGTATCAAGTTCCTTAGTGAAAAACTGTTTTTT,CASSIKFLSEKLFF
TRBV11-2,TRBJ1-3,NA,NA,TGTGCCAGCAGCTTATCCCCTGGGCAGAGCTCTGGAAACACCATATATTTT,CASSLSPGQSSGNTIYF
TRBV6-1,TRBJ1-2,once,TRBD1,TGTGCCAGCAGCGAAGCGGGTAGGGGGCGCGGCTATGGCTACACCTTC,CASSEAGRGRGYGYTF
TRBV10-2,TRBJ2-3,NA,TRBD2,TGCGCCAGCAGTGAGGTTGCGGGGAGGGCCGGAGACACAGATACGCAGTATTTT,CASSEVAGRAGDTDTQYF
TRBV11-3,TRBJ2-7,NA,TRBD2,TGTGCCAGCAGCTTAAGACTAGCGGGAGTAATGGAGCAGTACTTC,CASSLRLAGVMEQYF
TRBV27,TRBJ1-5,NA,TRBD1,TGTGCCAGCAAGCCGGGACAGGGGGTGTATAGCAATCAGCCCCAGCATTTT,CASKPGQGVYSNQPQHF
TRBV9,TRBJ2-3,NA,NA,TGTGCCAGCAGCGTAGCTACGGGAGGCACAGATACGCAGTATTTT,CASSVATGGTDTQYF
TRBV7-3,TRBJ2-1,NA,TRBD2,TGTGCCAGCAGCTTAAATCTCTTCTGGCCTAGCGGCACTTCCTACAATGAGCAGTTCTTC,CASSLNLFWPSGTSYNEQFF
TRBV7-9,TRBJ2-1,NA,TRBD2,TGTGCCAGCAGCGCTTCCGGGACTAGGTCGTATGAGCAGTTCTTC,CASSASGTRSYEQFF
TRBV4-1,TRBJ2-2,few,TRBD2,TGCGCCAGCAGCCAAGCTCGATTAGCGGGCTACACCGGGGAGCTGTTTTTT,CASSQARLAGYTGELFF
TRBV5-1,TRBJ1-1,NA,NA,TGCGCCAGCAGCTTAAAATTACGGCGACGTCAGGATAACACTGAAGCTTTCTTT,CASSLKLRRRQDNTEAFF
TRBV18,TRBJ2-5,NA,TRBD2,TGTGCCAGCTCACCCCTCGGACTAGCGGGAGAAAAAGAGACCCAGTACTTC,CASSPLGLAGEKETQYF
TRBV28,TRBJ1-5,once,NA,TGTGCCAGCACCCACCCCACGTGGGGGGGCGGTCAGCCCCAGCATTTT,CASTHPTWGGGQPQHF
TRBV7-3,TRBJ2-1,NA,NA,TGTGCCAGCAGCTTGGGCCTTTACAATGAGCAGTTCTTC,CASSLGLYNEQFF
TRBV27,TRBJ1-1,NA,TRBD1,TGTGCCAGCAGTAAAACAGGGGGCGCCGGCACTGAAGCTTTCTTT,CASSKTGGAGTEAFF
TRBV7-9,TRBJ2-5,NA,TRBD1,TGTGCCAGCAGCTTAACGACAGGGTTAGAGACCCAGTACTTC,CASSLTTGLETQYF
TRBV18,TRBJ2-5,few,NA,TGTGCCAGCTCACCATACGGAGAGACCCAGTACTTC,CASSPYGETQYF
TRBV3-1/TRBV3-2,TRBJ1-1,NA,NA,TGTGCCAGCAGCCAAGATCCAGGGGAAACTGAAGCTTTCTTT,CASSQDPGETEAFF
TRBV7-2,TRBJ2-1,NA,NA,TGTGCCAGCAGCCTGAGCGGAGCGTACCCGAATGAGCAGTTCTTC,CASSLSGAYPNEQFF
TRBV25-1,TRBJ2-1,once,NA,TGTGCCAGCAGTGAACGACAATCCCAGGAATACAATGAGCAGTTCTTC,CASSERQSQEYNEQFF
TRBV6-2/TRBV6-3,TRBJ1-1,NA,TRBD1,TGTGCCAGCAGTTCCCGGGACAGGGGCCTCCGCACTGAAGCTTTCTTT,CASSSRDRGLRTEAFF